This is a list of T cell receptor beta chains from one sample in a study of T cells in Graves' hyperthyroidism and ophthalmopathy. Via MiXCR, TCRdb re-called the multiplex PCR reads, giving one row per CDR3 protein. The data contain 450,000 to 650,000 distinct CDR3 sequences, under 20% of them singletons. Material for sequencing was blood. The receptor source for this set is a woman between 18 and 29 years old with Graves' ophthalmopathy. CDR3s include the opening cysteine and the closing phenylalanine or tryptophan. The D gene is left open where the match is weak. A clone size is listed for some rows: how often the clone was seen (once, few, many), or a class if it is expanded.

abundance	d_gene	v_gene	j_gene	len	CDR3aa	CDR3nt
few	-	TRBV4-2	TRBJ2-1	15	CASSQDLGVNNEQFF	TGTGCCAGCAGCCAAGATCTGGGGGTGAACAATGAGCAGTTCTTC
many	-	TRBV7-2	TRBJ1-5	15	CASRPGQSNNQPQHF	TGTGCCAGCAGGCCTGGACAGAGTAACAATCAGCCCCAGCATTTT
-	TRBD1	TRBV6-2/TRBV6-3	TRBJ1-6	14	CASRPGTANSPLHF	TGTGCCAGCAGACCCGGGACAGCCAATTCACCCCTCCACTTT
many	TRBD1	TRBV12-3/TRBV12-4	TRBJ1-2	15	CASSVAGGRTYGYTF	TGTGCCAGCAGTGTTGCAGGGGGCCGGACCTATGGCTACACCTTC
many	TRBD1	TRBV28	TRBJ1-4	15	CASSSEGAVGEKLFF	TGTGCCAGCAGCAGCGAGGGGGCAGTCGGGGAAAAACTGTTTTTT
few	-	TRBV7-8	TRBJ1-5	13	CASAGAYNQPQHF	TGTGCCAGCGCCGGGGCTTACAATCAGCCCCAGCATTTT
many	-	TRBV28	TRBJ2-7	13	CASRTKSSYEQYF	TGTGCCAGCAGGACCAAAAGCTCCTACGAGCAGTACTTC
-	-	TRBV6-1	TRBJ2-7	15	CASSDNPGRQLEQYF	TGTGCCAGCAGTGACAACCCCGGACGGCAACTTGAGCAGTACTTC
few	TRBD2	TRBV9	TRBJ2-1	17	CASSFRTSGRRYNEQFF	TGTGCCAGCAGCTTCCGGACTAGCGGGAGGAGGTACAATGAGCAGTTCTTC
-	-	TRBV19	TRBJ1-2	12	CASSGRNYGYTF	TGTGCCAGTAGTGGGAGGAACTATGGCTACACCTTC
few	-	TRBV6-1	TRBJ1-6	13	CASSEGDNSPLHF	TGTGCCAGCAGTGAGGGGGATAATTCACCCCTCCACTTT
many	-	TRBV11-2	TRBJ1-1	14	CASSLVSPYTEAFF	TGTGCCAGCAGCTTAGTTTCCCCCTACACTGAAGCTTTCTTT
few	-	TRBV7-3	TRBJ2-2	13	CASSPMGAGELFF	TGTGCCAGCAGCCCCATGGGGGCCGGGGAGCTGTTTTTT
many	-	TRBV11-2	TRBJ1-4	14	CASSYGQGNEKLFF	TGTGCCAGCAGCTACGGACAAGGGAATGAAAAACTGTTTTTT
few	-	TRBV25-1	TRBJ2-3	18	CASSESPGADEITDTQYF	TGTGCCAGCAGTGAATCGCCAGGGGCTGACGAGATCACAGATACGCAGTATTTT
many	TRBD1	TRBV20-1	TRBJ1-2	16	CSAVGTGEKPNYGYTF	TGCAGTGCCGTCGGGACAGGGGAGAAACCTAACTATGGCTACACCTTC
many	TRBD1	TRBV7-2	TRBJ2-1	13	CASSWDRRGEQFF	TGTGCCAGCAGCTGGGACAGACGGGGTGAGCAGTTCTTC
-	-	TRBV20-1	TRBJ2-1	15	CSASSFESSYNEQFF	TGCAGTGCTAGTTCGTTCGAGAGCTCCTACAATGAGCAGTTCTTC
few	-	TRBV27	TRBJ2-7	12	CASSLSTYEQYF	TGTGCCAGCAGTTTATCGACCTACGAGCAGTACTTC
many	-	TRBV30	TRBJ1-1	13	CAWTNMRNTEAFF	TGTGCCTGGACCAATATGAGGAACACTGAAGCTTTCTTT
-	-	TRBV19	TRBJ2-1	14	CASSTRGGYNEQFF	TGTGCCAGTAGTACGAGGGGCGGCTACAATGAGCAGTTCTTC
-	-	TRBV11-1	TRBJ2-1	17	CASSSADGPGHYNEQFF	TGTGCCAGCAGCTCGGCCGATGGTCCAGGGCACTACAATGAGCAGTTCTTC
-	-	TRBV10-3	TRBJ2-3	14	CASQGRDLLDTQYF	TGTGCCTCCCAGGGACGGGACCTTTTGGATACGCAGTATTTT
few	TRBD1	TRBV5-6	TRBJ1-1	14	CASILQGRYTEAFF	TGTGCCAGCATCTTACAGGGGAGGTACACTGAAGCTTTCTTT